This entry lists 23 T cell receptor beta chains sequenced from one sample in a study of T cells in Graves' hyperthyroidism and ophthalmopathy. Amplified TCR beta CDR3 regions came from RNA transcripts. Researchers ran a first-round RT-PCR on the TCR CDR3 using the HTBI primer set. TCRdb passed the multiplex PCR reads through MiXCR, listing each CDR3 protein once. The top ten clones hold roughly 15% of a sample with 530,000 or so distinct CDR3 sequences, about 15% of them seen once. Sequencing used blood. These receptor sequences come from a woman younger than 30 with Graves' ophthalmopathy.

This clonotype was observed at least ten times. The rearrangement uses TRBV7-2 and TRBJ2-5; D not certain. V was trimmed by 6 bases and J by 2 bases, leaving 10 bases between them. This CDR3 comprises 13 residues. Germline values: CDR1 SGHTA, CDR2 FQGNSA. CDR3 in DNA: TGTGCCAGCAGAACGCCCAATCAAGAGACCCAGTACTTC. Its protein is CASRTPNQETQYF.

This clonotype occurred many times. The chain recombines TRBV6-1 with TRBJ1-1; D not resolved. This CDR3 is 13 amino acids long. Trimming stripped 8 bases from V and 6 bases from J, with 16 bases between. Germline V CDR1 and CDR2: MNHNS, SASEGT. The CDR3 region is CASSRTDLSEAFF. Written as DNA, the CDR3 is TGTGCCAGCTCCAGGACGGACTTATCTGAAGCTTTCTTT.

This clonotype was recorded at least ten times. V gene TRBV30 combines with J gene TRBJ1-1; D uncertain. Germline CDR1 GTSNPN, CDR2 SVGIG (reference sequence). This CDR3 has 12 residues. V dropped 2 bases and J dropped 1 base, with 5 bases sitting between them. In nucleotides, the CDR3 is TGTGCCTGGAGTACAAGGAACACTGAAGCTTTCTTT. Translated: CAWSTRNTEAFF.

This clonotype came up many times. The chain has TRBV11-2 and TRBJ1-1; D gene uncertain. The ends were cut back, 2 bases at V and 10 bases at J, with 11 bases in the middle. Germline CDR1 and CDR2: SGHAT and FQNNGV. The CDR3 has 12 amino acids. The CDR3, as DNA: TGTGCCAGCAGCTTAACCTCTTCGGGAGCTTTCTTT. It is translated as CASSLTSSGAFF.

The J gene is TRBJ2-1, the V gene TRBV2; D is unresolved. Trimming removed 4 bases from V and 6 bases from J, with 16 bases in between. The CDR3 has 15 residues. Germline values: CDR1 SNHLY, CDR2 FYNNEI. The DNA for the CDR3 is TGTGCCAGCAGTGCAAGGTTCCCTGGACGCAATGAGCAGTTCTTC. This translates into CASSARFPGRNEQFF.

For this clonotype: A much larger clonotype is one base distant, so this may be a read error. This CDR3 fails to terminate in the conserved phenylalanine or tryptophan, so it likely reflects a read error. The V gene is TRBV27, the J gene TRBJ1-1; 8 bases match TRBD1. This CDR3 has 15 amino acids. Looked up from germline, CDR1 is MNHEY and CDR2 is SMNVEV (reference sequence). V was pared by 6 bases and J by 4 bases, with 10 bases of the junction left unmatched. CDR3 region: CASSSYRGAVTEAFC. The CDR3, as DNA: TGTGCCAGCAGCTCTTACAGGGGGGCGGTCACTGAAGCTTTCTGT.

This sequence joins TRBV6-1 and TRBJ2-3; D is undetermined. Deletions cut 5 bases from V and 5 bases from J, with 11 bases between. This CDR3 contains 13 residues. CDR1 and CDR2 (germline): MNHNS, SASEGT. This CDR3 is CASSYRPKDTQYF. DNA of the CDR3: TGTGCCAGCAGTTATCGTCCTAAAGATACGCAGTATTTT.

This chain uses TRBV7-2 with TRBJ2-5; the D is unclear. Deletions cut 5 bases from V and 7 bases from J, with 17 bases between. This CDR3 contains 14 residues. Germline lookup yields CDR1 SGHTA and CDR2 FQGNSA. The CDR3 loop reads CASSLRLGVGTQYF. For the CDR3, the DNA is TGTGCCAGCAGCCTTCGACTGGGCGTGGGGACCCAGTACTTC.

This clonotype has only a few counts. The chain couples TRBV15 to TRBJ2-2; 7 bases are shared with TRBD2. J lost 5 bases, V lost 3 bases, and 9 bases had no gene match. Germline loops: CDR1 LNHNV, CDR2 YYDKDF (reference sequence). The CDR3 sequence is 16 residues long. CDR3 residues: CATSRGWGGRTGELFF. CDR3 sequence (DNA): TGTGCCACCAGCAGGGGCTGGGGGGGGAGGACCGGGGAGCTGTTTTTT. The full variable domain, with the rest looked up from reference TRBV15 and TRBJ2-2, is DAMVIQNPRYQVTQFGKPVTLSCSQTLNHNVMYWYQQKSSQAPKLLFHYYDKDFNNEADTPDNFQSRRPNTSFCFLDIRSPGLGDTAMYLCATSRGWGGRTGELFFGEGSRLTVL.

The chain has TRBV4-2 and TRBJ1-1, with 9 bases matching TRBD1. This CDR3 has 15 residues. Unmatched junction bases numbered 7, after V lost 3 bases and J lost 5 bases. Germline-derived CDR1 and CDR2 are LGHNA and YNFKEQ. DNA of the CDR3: TGTGCCAGCAGCCAGAGGACAGGGGTAGGGACTGAAGCTTTCTTT. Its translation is CASSQRTGVGTEAFF.

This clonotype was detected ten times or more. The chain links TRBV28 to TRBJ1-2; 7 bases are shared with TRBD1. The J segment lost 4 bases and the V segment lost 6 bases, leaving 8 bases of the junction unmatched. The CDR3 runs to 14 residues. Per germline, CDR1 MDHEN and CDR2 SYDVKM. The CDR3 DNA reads TGTGCCAGCAGACGTACAGGGGAAAGCTATGGCTACACCTTC. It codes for CASRRTGESYGYTF.

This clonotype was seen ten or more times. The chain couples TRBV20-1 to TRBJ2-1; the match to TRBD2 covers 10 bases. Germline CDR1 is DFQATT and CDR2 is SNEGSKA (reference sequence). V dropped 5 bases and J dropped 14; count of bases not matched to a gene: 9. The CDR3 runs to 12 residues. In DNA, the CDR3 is TGCAGTGCTTCCGAAACCGGGACTAGCGAGTTCTTC. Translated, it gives CSASETGTSEFF.

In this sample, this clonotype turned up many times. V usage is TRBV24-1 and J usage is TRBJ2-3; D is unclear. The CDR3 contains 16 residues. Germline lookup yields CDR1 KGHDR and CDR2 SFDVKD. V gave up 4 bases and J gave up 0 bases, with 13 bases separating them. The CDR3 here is CATSDPDPASTDTQYF. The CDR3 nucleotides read TGTGCCACCAGTGACCCGGACCCGGCTAGCACAGATACGCAGTATTTT.

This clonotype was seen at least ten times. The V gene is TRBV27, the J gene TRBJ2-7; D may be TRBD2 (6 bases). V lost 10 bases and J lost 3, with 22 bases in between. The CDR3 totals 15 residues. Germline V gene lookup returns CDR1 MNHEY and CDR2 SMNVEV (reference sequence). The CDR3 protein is CATVEFSGGIYEQYF. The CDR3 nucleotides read TGTGCCACCGTCGAATTTTCCGGCGGGATCTACGAGCAGTACTTC.

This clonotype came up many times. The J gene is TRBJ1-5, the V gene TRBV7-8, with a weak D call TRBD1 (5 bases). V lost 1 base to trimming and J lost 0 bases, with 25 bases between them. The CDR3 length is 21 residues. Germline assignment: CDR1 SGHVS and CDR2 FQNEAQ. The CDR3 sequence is CASSLGHRISVDKYSNQPQHF. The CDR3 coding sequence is TGTGCCAGCAGCTTAGGACATAGAATAAGCGTGGACAAATATAGCAATCAGCCCCAGCATTTT.

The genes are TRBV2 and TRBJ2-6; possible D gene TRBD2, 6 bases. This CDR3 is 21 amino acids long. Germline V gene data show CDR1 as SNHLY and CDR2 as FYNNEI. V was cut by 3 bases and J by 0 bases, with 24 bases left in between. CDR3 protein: CASSDLPRGLDSGSGANVLTF. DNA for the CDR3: TGTGCCAGCAGTGACCTACCCCGGGGGTTGGACTCCGGCTCTGGGGCCAACGTCCTGACTTTC.

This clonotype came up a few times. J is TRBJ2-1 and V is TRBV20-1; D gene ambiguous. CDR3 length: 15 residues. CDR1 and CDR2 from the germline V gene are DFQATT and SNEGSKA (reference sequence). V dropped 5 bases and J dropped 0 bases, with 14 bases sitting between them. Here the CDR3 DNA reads TGCAGTGCTTCAGAGGAGCCGAGCTCCTACAATGAGCAGTTCTTC. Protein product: CSASEEPSSYNEQFF.

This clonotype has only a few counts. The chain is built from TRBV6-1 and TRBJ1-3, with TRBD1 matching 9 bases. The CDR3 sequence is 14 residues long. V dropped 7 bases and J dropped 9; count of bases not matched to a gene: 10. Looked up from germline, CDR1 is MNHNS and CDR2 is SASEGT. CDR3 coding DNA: TGTGCCAGCACCCGGGACAGGGTGTCTAGCACCATATATTTT. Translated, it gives CASTRDRVSSTIYF.

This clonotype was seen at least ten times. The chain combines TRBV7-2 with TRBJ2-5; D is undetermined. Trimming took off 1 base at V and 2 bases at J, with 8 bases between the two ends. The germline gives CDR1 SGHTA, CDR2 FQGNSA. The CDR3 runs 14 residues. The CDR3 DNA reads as TGTGCCAGCAGCTTAGTGGCGGATCAAGAGACCCAGTACTTC. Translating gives CASSLVADQETQYF.

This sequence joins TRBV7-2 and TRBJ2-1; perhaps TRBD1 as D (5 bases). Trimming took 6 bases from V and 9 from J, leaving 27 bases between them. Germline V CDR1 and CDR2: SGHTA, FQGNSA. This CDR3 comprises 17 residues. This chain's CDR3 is CASRSYPELGLRSEQFF. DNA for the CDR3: TGTGCCAGCAGATCGTACCCGGAGTTGGGGCTTCGGAGTGAGCAGTTCTTC.

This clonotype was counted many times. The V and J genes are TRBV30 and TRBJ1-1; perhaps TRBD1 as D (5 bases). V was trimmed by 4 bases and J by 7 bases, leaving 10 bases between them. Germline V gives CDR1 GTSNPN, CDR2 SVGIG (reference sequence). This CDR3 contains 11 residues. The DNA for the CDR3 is TGTGCCTGGACTACAGGCAGTGAAGCTTTCTTT. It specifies CAWTTGSEAFF.

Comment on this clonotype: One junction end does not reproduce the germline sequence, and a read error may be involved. The CDR3 nucleotides read TGTGCCAGTAGCATAGGCCCAGGATTGGGAGAGCAGTACTTC. This translates into CASSIGPGLGEQYF. The V and J genes are TRBV19 and TRBJ2-7; D gene ambiguous. Germline values: CDR1 LNHDA, CDR2 SQIVND (reference sequence). The CDR3 is 14 amino acids.

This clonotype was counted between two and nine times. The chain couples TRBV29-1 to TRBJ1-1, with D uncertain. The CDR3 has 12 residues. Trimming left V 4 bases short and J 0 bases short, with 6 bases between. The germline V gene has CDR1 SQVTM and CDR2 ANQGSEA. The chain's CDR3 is CSVVTVNTEAFF. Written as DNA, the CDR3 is TGCAGCGTTGTGACGGTGAACACTGAAGCTTTCTTT.